These 5 T cell receptor beta chains came from one sample sequenced in a study of tumor-infiltrating lymphocytes in primary liver carcinoma. The source material, about 17-31 mg of unsorted bulk tissue, was used to co-extract RNA and DNA. The investigators made TCR beta cDNA from around 540 ng total RNA, using a constant-region primer. Investigators got TCR beta libraries out of three nested multiplex PCR rounds, done with slightly modified ARM-PCR. The two initial PCR rounds, approximately 10 cycles each, used TRBV1-TRBV30 forward and C-beta reverse primers. TCRdb used MiXCR to reprocess the multiplex PCR reads, holding one entry per CDR3 protein. The sample lists 100,000 or so distinct CDR3 sequences; 65% to 75% were seen once. Sequenced input: liver tumor tissue from sampling region 2. Subset described: tumor region T2, inferior pole. Receptors were obtained from a woman aged 55-70 years with primary liver carcinoma and hepatitis B virus infection.

In regard to this clonotype: The CDR3 carries no conserved terminal phenylalanine or tryptophan, so it likely arises from a read error. The chain is built from TRBV7-3 and TRBJ2-3; 10 bases match TRBD2. The CDR3 extends over 13 amino acids. The germline gives CDR1 SGHTA, CDR2 FQGTGA. V lost 8 bases to trimming and J lost 6 bases; unmatched junction nucleotides: 5. Here the CDR3 reads CASGTSALDTQYS. For the CDR3, the DNA is TGTGCCAGCGGGACTAGCGCACTGGATACGCAGTATTCT.

The rearrangement joins TRBV28 to TRBJ2-3; D may correspond to TRBD1 or TRBD2 (5 bases each). Germline loops: CDR1 MDHEN, CDR2 SYDVKM. V lost 6 bases to trimming and J lost 1 base, with 20 bases between them. This CDR3 is built from 17 residues. CDR3 loop: CASSNLSRGRGTDTQYF. CDR3 bases: TGTGCCAGCAGCAACCTATCCCGGGGCAGGGGCACAGATACGCAGTATTTT.

This clonotype was seen just once. The conserved closing phenylalanine or tryptophan is absent in this CDR3, likely reflecting a read error. This CDR3 reads CASSSSTGGAGRLFL. CDR3 nucleotide sequence: TGTGCCAGCAGCTCCTCGACAGGGGGGGCCGGGAGGCTGTTTCTT. This chain connects TRBV11-2 to TRBJ2-2, with 9 bases fitting TRBD1. Germline V gives CDR1 SGHAT, CDR2 FQNNGV. The CDR3 runs to 15 residues. Trimming took 4 bases from V and 13 from J; bases not matched to a gene: 13.

This clonotype was seen a handful of times. Since no conserved phenylalanine or tryptophan closes the CDR3, a read error is the likely cause. No DNA is shown, since the ends of the CDR3 on it are uncertain; the CDR3 is the one TCRdb lists. The V and J genes are TRBV11-2 and TRBJ2-2. Ends included, the CDR3 has 13 residues. Germline V CDR1 and CDR2: SGHAT, FQNNGV. CDR3 loop: CASSLGRTGELLY.

As concerns this clonotype: This may be a read error: a much more frequent sequence differs by one nucleotide. This chain uses TRBV12-3 or TRBV12-4 with TRBJ2-1, with 7 bases fitting TRBD2. V shed 6 bases and J 12 bases; nucleotides not matched to a gene: 14. CDR3 size: 14 residues. CDR3 sequence: CASSSPTEGGMQFF. CDR3 coding DNA: TGTGCCAGCAGCTCGCCGACTGAGGGAGGGATGCAGTTCTTC.